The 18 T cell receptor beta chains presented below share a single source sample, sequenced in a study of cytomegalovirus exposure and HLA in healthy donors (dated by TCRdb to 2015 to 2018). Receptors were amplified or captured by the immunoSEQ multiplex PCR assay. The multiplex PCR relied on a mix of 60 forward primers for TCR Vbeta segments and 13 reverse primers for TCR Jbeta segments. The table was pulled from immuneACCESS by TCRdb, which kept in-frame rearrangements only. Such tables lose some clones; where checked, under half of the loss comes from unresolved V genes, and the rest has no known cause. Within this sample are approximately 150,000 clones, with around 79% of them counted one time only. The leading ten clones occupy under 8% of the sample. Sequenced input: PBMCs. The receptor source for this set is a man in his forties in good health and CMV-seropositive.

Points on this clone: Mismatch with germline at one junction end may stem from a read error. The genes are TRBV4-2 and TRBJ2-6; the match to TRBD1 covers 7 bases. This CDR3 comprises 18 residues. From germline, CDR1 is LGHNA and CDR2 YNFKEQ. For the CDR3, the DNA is TGTGCCAGCAGCCAGCCGGGACAGAAAACTTCTGGGGCCAACGGCCTGACTTTC. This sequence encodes CASSQPGQKTSGANGLTF.

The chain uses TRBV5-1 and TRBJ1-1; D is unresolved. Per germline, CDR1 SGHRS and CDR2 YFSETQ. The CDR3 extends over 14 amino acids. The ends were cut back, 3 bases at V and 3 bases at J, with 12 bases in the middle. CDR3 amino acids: CASSSLPRDTEAFF. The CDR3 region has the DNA TGCGCCAGCAGCTCCCTCCCGCGGGACACTGAAGCTTTCTTT.

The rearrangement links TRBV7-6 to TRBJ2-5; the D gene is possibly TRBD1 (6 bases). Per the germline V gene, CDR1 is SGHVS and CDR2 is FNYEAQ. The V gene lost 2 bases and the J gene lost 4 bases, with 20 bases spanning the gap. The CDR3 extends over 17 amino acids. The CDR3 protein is CASSLSPSIRGGETQYF. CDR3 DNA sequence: TGTGCCAGCAGCTTATCCCCCTCGATCAGGGGCGGAGAGACCCAGTACTTC.

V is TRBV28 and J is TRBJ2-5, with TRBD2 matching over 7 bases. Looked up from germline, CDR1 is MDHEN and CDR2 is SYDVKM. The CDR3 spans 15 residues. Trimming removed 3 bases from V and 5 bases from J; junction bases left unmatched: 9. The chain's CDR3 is CASSLAGDGWETQYF. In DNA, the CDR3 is TGTGCCAGCAGTTTGGCGGGAGATGGTTGGGAGACCCAGTACTTC.

The CDR3 region is CASSVIAGLRTDTQYF. DNA of the CDR3: TGTGCCAGCAGCGTCATAGCGGGACTACGCACAGATACGCAGTATTTT. The genes are TRBV5-5 and TRBJ2-3; 8 bases map to TRBD2. The trim removed 4 bases at V and 1 base at J, leaving 8 bases unmatched. Looked up from germline, CDR1 is SGHKS and CDR2 is YYEKEE (reference sequence). This CDR3 has 16 amino acids.

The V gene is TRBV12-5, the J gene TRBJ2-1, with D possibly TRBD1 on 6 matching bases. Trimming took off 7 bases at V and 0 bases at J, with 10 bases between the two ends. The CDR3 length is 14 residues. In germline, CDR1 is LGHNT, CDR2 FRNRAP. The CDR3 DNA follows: TGTGCTAGTGCGCTGGACAGCTCCTACAATGAGCAGTTCTTC. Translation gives CASALDSSYNEQFF.

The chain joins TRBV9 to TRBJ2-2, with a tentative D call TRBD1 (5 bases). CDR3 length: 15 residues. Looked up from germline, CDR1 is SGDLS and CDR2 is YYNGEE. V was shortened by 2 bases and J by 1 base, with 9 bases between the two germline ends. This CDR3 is CASSVDSLNTGELFF. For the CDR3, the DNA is TGTGCCAGCAGCGTCGACAGCCTGAACACCGGGGAGCTGTTTTTT.

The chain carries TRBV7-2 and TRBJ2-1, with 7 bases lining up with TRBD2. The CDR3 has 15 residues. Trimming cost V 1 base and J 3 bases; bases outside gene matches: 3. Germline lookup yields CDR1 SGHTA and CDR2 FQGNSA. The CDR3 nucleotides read TGTGCCAGCAGCTTAGATGGGGGGGACTACAATGAGCAGTTCTTC. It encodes CASSLDGGDYNEQFF.

CDR3 sequence (DNA): TGCGCCAGCAGCCAAGGACAGTGGACCGAAGCTTTCTTT. This codes for CASSQGQWTEAFF. The V call is TRBV4-1, the J call TRBJ1-1; D may be TRBD1 (5 bases). Germline values: CDR1 MGHRA, CDR2 YSYEKL. The CDR3 sequence is 13 residues long. Trimming pared 1 base from V and 8 bases from J, leaving 11 bases between.

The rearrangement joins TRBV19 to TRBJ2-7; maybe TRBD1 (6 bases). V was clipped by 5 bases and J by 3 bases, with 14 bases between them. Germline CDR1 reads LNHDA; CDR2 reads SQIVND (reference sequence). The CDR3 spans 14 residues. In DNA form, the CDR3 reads TGTGCCAGTAGTGCACAGGGAGCCATCTACGAGCAGTACTTC. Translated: CASSAQGAIYEQYF.

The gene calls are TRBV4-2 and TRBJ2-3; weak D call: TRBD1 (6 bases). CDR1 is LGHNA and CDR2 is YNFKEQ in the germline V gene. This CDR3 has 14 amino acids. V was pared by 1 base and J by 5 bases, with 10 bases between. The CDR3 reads CASSQGGGRDTQYF. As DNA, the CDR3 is TGTGCCAGCAGCCAAGGAGGGGGAAGAGATACGCAGTATTTT.

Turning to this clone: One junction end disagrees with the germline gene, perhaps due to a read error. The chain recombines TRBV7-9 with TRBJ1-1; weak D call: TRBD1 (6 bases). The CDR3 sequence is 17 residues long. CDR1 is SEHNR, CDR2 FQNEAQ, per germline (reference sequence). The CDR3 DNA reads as TGTTCCAGCAGCTTAAATCTGGGAGGGGGACGGAACACTGAAGCTTTCTTT. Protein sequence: CSSSLNLGGGRNTEAFF.

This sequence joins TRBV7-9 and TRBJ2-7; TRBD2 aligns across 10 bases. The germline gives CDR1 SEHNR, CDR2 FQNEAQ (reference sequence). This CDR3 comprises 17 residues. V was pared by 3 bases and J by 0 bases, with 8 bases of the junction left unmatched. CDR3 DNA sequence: TGTGCCAGCAGCTTGTTGCCTAGCGGGAGCCCCTCCTACGAGCAGTACTTC. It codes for CASSLLPSGSPSYEQYF.

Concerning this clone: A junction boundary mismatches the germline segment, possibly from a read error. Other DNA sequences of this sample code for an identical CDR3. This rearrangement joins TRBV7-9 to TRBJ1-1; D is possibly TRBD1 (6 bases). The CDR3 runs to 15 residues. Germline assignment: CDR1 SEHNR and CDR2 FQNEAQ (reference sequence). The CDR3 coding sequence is TGTGCCAGCAGCTTAGCGGGCCGGGGGGCCACTGAAGCCTTCTTT. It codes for CASSLAGRGATEAFF.

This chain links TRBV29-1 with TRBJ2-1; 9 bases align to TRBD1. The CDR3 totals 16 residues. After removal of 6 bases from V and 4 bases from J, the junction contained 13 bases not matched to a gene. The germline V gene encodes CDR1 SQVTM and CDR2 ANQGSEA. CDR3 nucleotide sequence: TGCAGCGTGTGTCAGCCCCGGGACAGGGTATACAATGAGCAGTTCTTC. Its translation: CSVCQPRDRVYNEQFF.

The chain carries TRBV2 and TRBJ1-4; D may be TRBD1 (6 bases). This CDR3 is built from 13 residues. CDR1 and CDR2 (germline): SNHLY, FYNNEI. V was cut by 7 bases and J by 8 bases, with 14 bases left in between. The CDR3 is CASTGGTKEKLFF. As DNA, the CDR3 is TGTGCCAGCACCGGGGGGACAAAGGAAAAACTGTTTTTT.

The CDR3 DNA sequence: TGCGCCAGCAGCGGGCCAGGCGGAGGGAACACTGAAGCTTTCTTT. Translating gives CASSGPGGGNTEAFF. The genes are TRBV5-1 and TRBJ1-1; D gene unclear. Trimming removed 4 bases from V and 1 base from J, with 14 bases in between. Looked up from germline, CDR1 is SGHRS and CDR2 is YFSETQ. This CDR3 is 15 amino acids long.

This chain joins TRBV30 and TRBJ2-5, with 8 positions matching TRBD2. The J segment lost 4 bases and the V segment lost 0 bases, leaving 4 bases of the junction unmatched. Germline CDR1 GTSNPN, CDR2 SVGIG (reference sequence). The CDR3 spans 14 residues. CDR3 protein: CAWSVGLAGETQYF. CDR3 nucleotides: TGTGCCTGGAGTGTGGGGCTAGCGGGAGAGACCCAGTACTTC.